The rows below give T cell receptor beta chains drawn from one sample of a study of blood T cell repertoires in COVID-19. TCRdb's copy holds only in-frame clones and misses some; the assay was immunoSEQ multiplex PCR. In the table there are around 54,000 clones, approximately 88% of which are singletons. The source material was peripheral blood. All receptors derive from a human donor in a cohort sampled during active COVID-19. CDR3s include the opening cysteine and the closing phenylalanine or tryptophan. Fields, in order: V gene, J gene, clone size, D gene, CDR3 DNA, CDR3 protein. The D gene is left open where the match is weak. A row's size may be missing; if present it is once, few, many or a size class.

>TRBV28|TRBJ1-2|NA|TRBD1
TGTGCCAGCAGGAGACAGGGGGAAAACTATGGCTACACCTTC
CASRRQGENYGYTF
>TRBV24-1|TRBJ2-2|NA|NA
TGTGCCACCAGTGACCAAAACACCGGGGAGCTGTTTTTT
CATSDQNTGELFF
>TRBV7-8|TRBJ2-2|NA|TRBD2
TGTGCCAGCAGCCCAGCGGAGGGAGCGGGGGGGTACACCGGGGAGCTGTTTTTT
CASSPAEGAGGYTGELFF
>TRBV9|TRBJ2-1|NA|TRBD2
TGTGCCAGCAGCGGGTTAGCGGGAGAGTTGAATGAGCAGTTCTTC
CASSGLAGELNEQFF
>TRBV4-3|TRBJ2-3|NA|TRBD2
TGCGCCAGCAGCCAAGAGGCTCCCACTAGCGGGATTGTGTCAGATACGCAGTATTTT
CASSQEAPTSGIVSDTQYF
>TRBV6-2/TRBV6-3|TRBJ1-1|NA|TRBD1
TGTGCCAGCAGTTTTACCTCGGGACAGTATAACGCTGAAGCTTTCTTT
CASSFTSGQYNAEAFF
>TRBV7-2|TRBJ2-7|NA|NA
TGTGCCAGCAGCATCCAACAGGGTTTCCACGAGCAGTACTTC
CASSIQQGFHEQYF
>TRBV7-2|TRBJ2-7|NA|NA
TGTGCCAGCAGCTTAAAAGCCCTATACGAGCAGTACTTC
CASSLKALYEQYF
>TRBV28|TRBJ2-7|NA|NA
TGTGCCAGCTCTATAGGGACAGCACGGGGGTCCTACGAGCAGTACTTC
CASSIGTARGSYEQYF
>TRBV4-3|TRBJ2-5|NA|TRBD2
TGCGCCAGCAGCCAAGATGGTCTAGCGGGAGGACGGCAAGAGACCCAGTACTTC
CASSQDGLAGGRQETQYF
>TRBV7-8|TRBJ2-5|once|TRBD2
TGTGCCAGCAGCCTCACGACTAGCGGGACGCTTTTGACCCAGTACTTC
CASSLTTSGTLLTQYF
>TRBV10-1|TRBJ2-7|NA|TRBD2
TGCGCCAGCAGTGAGTCGAAGGCGGGAGCCCTCTACGAGCAGTACTTC
CASSESKAGALYEQYF
>TRBV20-1|TRBJ2-7|NA|NA
TGCAGTGCTAGACAGGGCGGCGAGCAGTACTTC
CSARQGGEQYF
>TRBV30|TRBJ2-2|once|NA
TGTGCCTGGAAGCTAGGCAGGAACACCGGGGAGCTGTTTTTT
CAWKLGRNTGELFF
>TRBV11-2|TRBJ1-3|NA|TRBD1
TGTGCCAGCAGCCTGGACAGGGCGAACACCATATATTTT
CASSLDRANTIYF
>TRBV11-2|TRBJ1-2|NA|TRBD1
TGTGCCAGCACCCAGACAGGGGGCGTCTATGGCTACACCTTC
CASTQTGGVYGYTF